The subject of this entry is one TCR beta chain. Its specificity is unknown. This sample is part of a study of shared clonotypes between healthy human individuals. CDR1 and CDR2 from the germline V gene are MNHEY and SMNVEV (reference sequence). The CDR3 contains 14 residues. V dropped 5 bases and J dropped 7 bases, with 15 bases sitting between them. The repertoire was sequenced with immunoSEQ multiplex PCR; TCRdb's copy has only in-frame clones and lacks some. The sample lists 780,000 or so clones, approximately 72% occurring once. Notes on the study in general: What limited the represented genetic and exposure-history diversity was the small number of donors. A handful of donors showed sharing of approximately 5% of naive CD4 clonotypes. Sample collection involved blood only; tissue repertoires are likely different.

The source of this sequence is a woman younger than 45 in good health. The gene calls are TRBV27 and TRBJ1-5, with no clear D. The material sequenced was memory CD4+ T cells sorted from blood. Subset of the sample: CD45RA-negative fraction. The CDR3 coding sequence is TGTGCCAGCAGTCCAGCAGGTTCAAGCCAGCCCCAGCATTTT. Residues: CASSPAGSSQPQHF.